The entry below gives a single TCR beta chain sequence along with its context. Its antigen is undetermined. Measured with immunoSEQ multiplex PCR; TCRdb has only the in-frame clones, and not every one. The sample holds around 70,000 clones, roughly 90% seen once. The ends were cut back, 5 bases at V and 4 bases at J, with 12 bases in the middle. Germline lookup yields CDR1 SEHNR and CDR2 FQNEAQ (reference sequence). The CDR3 consists of 13 residues. This sample is drawn from a study of graft-versus-host responses after intestinal transplantation. In the study overall: Every recipient had anti-thymocyte globulin induction and around 3 years of tacrolimus plus steroids.

Study-level points and caveats: GvH clones were found in recipient marrow; some appeared first in ileum or blood. High graft-versus-host to host-versus-graft clonal ratios were found in allografts of patients who had graft-donor T cell macrochimerism.

Sequencing was performed on unstimulated CD8+ T cells sorted from spleen or lymph node cells, taken before intestinal transplant. The chain is built from TRBV7-9 and TRBJ2-7; perhaps TRBD1 as D (6 bases). The sequence was obtained from a human donor who received an intestinal transplant. CDR3 sequence (DNA): TGTGCCAGCAGCCACGAAGGACAGTACGAGCAGTACTTC. Translating it yields CASSHEGQYEQYF.